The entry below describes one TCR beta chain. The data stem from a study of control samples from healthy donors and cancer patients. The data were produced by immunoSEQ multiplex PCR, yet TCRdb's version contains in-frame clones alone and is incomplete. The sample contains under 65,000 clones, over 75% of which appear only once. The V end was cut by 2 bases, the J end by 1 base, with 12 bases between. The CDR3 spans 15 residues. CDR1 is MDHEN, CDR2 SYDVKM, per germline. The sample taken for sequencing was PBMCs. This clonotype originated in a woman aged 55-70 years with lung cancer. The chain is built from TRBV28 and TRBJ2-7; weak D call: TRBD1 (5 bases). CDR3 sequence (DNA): TGTGCCAGCAGTTTAAGCTCTACAGGATCCTACGAGCAGTACTTC. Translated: CASSLSSTGSYEQYF.